This TCR beta chain was sequenced during a study of Graves' ophthalmopathy and Graves' hyperthyroidism. Study-level points and caveats: In blood, most expanded thyroid clonotypes above 0.001 frequency were also detected.

This clonotype was seen ten or more times. The antigen remains unidentified. Germline-derived CDR1 and CDR2 are SGHAT and FQNNGV. J was trimmed by 7 bases and V by 4 bases; bases with no gene match: 11. This CDR3 spans 16 amino acids. Investigators amplified TCR beta CDR3 regions from RNA transcripts. Amplification began with first-round RT-PCR using HTBI primers, then second-round multiplex PCR was performed. Each CDR3 protein is one row after TCRdb ran MiXCR on the multiplex PCR reads. The sample has about 410,000 distinct CDR3 sequences, 18% seen once; the top ten hold around 1.6%. This TCR was recovered from a woman aged 18-29 years with Graves' ophthalmopathy. The chain has TRBV11-2 and TRBJ2-2; the match to TRBD1 covers 8 bases. The sample taken for sequencing was peripheral blood. Here the CDR3 DNA reads TGTGCCAGCAGCTCTCAGGGGGCTAGGGTACACGGGGAGCTGTTTTTT. Translated: CASSSQGARVHGELFF.